This TCR beta chain was identified in a study of T cells in Graves' hyperthyroidism and ophthalmopathy. Study-wide results and limits: Ophthalmopathy onset followed model prediction by a median about six months. From stable hyperthyroidism, ophthalmopathy was separated by a 13 V-J model. Most thyroid clonotypes with frequency above 0.001 were detected in blood.

RNA transcripts provided the source from which TCR beta CDR3 regions were amplified. In the first-round RT-PCR of the TCR CDR3, the HTBI primer set was used. From the multiplex PCR reads, TCRdb called clonotypes with MiXCR, one entry per CDR3 protein. This sample yields about 510,000 distinct CDR3 sequences, of which roughly 45% are seen a single time; about 45% belongs to the top ten. Diagnostic decisions used clinical symptoms, serum thyroxine and TRAb, thyroid ultrasound and orbital computed tomography. Between the trimmed V and J ends, which lost 6 bases and 6 bases, there was a span of 14 bases. Germline V gene lookup returns CDR1 SEHNR and CDR2 FQNEAQ (reference sequence). The CDR3 length is 14 residues. As for this clonotype: The antigen is not known.

This sequence was found in an adult woman with Graves' disease, either hyperthyroidism or ophthalmopathy (not recorded which). Sequencing was done on a sample of peripheral blood or thyroid tissue (not recorded which). This chain joins TRBV7-9 and TRBJ2-2, with D perhaps TRBD1 (6 bases). The CDR3 protein is CASRMTGWAGELFF. The CDR3 bases are TGTGCCAGCAGAATGACAGGATGGGCCGGGGAGCTGTTTTTT.